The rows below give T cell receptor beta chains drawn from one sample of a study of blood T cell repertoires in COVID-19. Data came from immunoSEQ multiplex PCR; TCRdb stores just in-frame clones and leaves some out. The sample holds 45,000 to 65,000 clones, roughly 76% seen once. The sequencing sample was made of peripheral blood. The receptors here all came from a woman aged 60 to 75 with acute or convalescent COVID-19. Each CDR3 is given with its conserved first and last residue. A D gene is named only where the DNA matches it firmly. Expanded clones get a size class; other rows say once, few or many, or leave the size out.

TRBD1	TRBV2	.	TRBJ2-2	TGTGCCAGCTCGACAGGGGTCACCGGGGAGCTGTTTTTT	CASSTGVTGELFF
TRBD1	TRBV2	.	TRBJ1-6	TGTGCCAGCAGCCAGGGACAGGTGGGATCACCCCTCCACTTT	CASSQGQVGSPLHF
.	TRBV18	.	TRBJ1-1	TGTGCCAGCTCACCCGACATGAACACTGAAGCTTTCTTT	CASSPDMNTEAFF
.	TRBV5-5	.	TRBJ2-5	TGTGCCAGCAGCTTGGATGGAGAACGGAGCCAGACCCAGTACTTC	CASSLDGERSQTQYF
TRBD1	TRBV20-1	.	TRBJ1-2	TGCAGTGCTAGTCGCTCAGGGGGAGGCTACACCTTC	CSASRSGGGYTF
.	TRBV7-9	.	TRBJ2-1	TGTGCCAGCAGCTTAGTAGCAATTGAGCAGTTCTTC	CASSLVAIEQFF
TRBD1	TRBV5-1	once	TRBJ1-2	TGCGCCAGCAGCTTGGAATTAGGACAGGATGGCTACACCTTC	CASSLELGQDGYTF
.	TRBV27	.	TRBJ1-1	TGTGCCAGCAGTTACCGACAGGCTAACACTGAAGCTTTCTTT	CASSYRQANTEAFF
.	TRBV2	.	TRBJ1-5	TGTGCCAGCAGTGGGACAGATCAGCCCCAGCATTTT	CASSGTDQPQHF
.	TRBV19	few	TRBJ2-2	TGTGCCAGTAAAGAGAGACCTAGCACCGGGGAGCTGTTTTTT	CASKERPSTGELFF
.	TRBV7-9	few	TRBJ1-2	TGTGCCAGCAGCTTAGCCCCCGACAGGAATTATGGCTACACCTTC	CASSLAPDRNYGYTF
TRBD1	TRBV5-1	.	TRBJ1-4	TGCGCCAGCAGCAAAGGGACAGGGAGGGGTAATGAAAAACTGTTTTTT	CASSKGTGRGNEKLFF
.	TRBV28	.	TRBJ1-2	TGTGCCAGCAGAAGATCGTCCGTGGTCAGGAATGGCTACACCTTC	CASRRSSVVRNGYTF
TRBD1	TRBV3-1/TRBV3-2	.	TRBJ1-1	TGTGCCAGCAGCCGAACCGGGACAGGGTACACTGAAGCTTTCTTT	CASSRTGTGYTEAFF
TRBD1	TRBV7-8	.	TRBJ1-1	TGTGCCAGCACCACGGACAGGGTGCCTTCTGAAGCTTTCTTT	CASTTDRVPSEAFF
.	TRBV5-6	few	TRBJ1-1	TGTGCCGGAAGCAGGGGTCGGGCGCGGAACACTGAAGCTTTCTTT	CAGSRGRARNTEAFF
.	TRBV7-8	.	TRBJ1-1	TGTGCCAGCAGCTTAGCTGGGGCCCTTACTGAAGCTTTCTTT	CASSLAGALTEAFF
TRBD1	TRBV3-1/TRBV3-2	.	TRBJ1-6	TGTGCCAGCAGCCATACGGGAGTCAGGGGGTTGTCACCCCTCCACTTT	CASSHTGVRGLSPLHF
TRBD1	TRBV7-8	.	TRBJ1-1	TGTGCCAGCAGCTTGGACAGGTGGAACACTGAAGCTTTCTTT	CASSLDRWNTEAFF
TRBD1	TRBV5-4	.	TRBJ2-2	TGTGCCAGCAGCTTAGGGACAGGGTTTGGCGGGGAGCTGTTTTTT	CASSLGTGFGGELFF
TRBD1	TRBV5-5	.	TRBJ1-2	TGTGCCAGCAGCTTGAGTTGGACAGGTCGGGACGGTGGCTACACCTTC	CASSLSWTGRDGGYTF
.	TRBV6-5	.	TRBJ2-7	TGTGCCAGCAGAACCAGCTCCTACGAGCAGTACTTC	CASRTSSYEQYF
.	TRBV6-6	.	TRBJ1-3	TGTGCCAGCAGTCCTGGGACACCTGGAAACACCATATATTTT	CASSPGTPGNTIYF
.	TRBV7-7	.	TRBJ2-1	TGTGCCAGCAGCCTGGCCGGAACGTGGCCTAGTGAGTACAATGAGCAGTTCTTC	CASSLAGTWPSEYNEQFF
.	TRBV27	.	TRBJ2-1	TGTGCCAGCAGTCCTAGGTCGGGCTCCTACAATGAGCAGTTCTTC	CASSPRSGSYNEQFF
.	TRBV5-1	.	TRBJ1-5	TGCGCCAGCAGCGAGGGAGTCGATCAGCCCCAGCATTTT	CASSEGVDQPQHF
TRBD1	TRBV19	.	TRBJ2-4	TGTGCCAGTAGTACCGGGACAGGGGGTTCCCTAGCCAAAAACATTCAGTACTTC	CASSTGTGGSLAKNIQYF
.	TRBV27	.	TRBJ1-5	TGTGCCAGCAGTCCCAGGGGAAATAGCAATCAGCCCCAGCATTTT	CASSPRGNSNQPQHF
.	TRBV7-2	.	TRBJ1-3	TGTGCCAGCAGCGCGTTGGTCTCTGGAAACACCATATATTTT	CASSALVSGNTIYF
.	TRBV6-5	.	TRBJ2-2	TGTGCCAGCAGTTACGCCGGAGGGAACACCGGGGAGCTGTTTTTT	CASSYAGGNTGELFF
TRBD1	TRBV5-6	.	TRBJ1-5	TGTGCCAGCAGCCGGACAGGGAGCAATCAGCCCCAGCATTTT	CASSRTGSNQPQHF
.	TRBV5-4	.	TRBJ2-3	TGTGCCAGCAGCCCAGGGTTTACAGATACGCAGTATTTT	CASSPGFTDTQYF
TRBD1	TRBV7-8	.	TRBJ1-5	TGTGCCAGCAGCCCTAGACAGGGGAGGTACCAGCCCCAGCATTTT	CASSPRQGRYQPQHF
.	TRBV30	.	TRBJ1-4	TGTGCCTGGAGTGTCGGACGGGGGGAAAAACTGTTTTTT	CAWSVGRGEKLFF
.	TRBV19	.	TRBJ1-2	TGTGCCAGTAGACAGGGAAATATACCCTTTTTAGGCTACACCTTC	CASRQGNIPFLGYTF
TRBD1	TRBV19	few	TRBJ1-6	TGTGCCAGTAGTATCGACAGGGAGGTTTCACCCCTCCACTTT	CASSIDREVSPLHF
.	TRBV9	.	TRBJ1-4	TGTGCCAGCAGCGTAGGCGACAACGAAAAACTGTTTTTT	CASSVGDNEKLFF
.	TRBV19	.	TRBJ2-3	TGTGCCAGTAGTATGTGGGACAAGGGGAGAGATACGCAGTATTTT	CASSMWDKGRDTQYF
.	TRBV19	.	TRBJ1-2	TGTGCCAGTAGGTCGAGGATCTATGGCTACACCTTC	CASRSRIYGYTF
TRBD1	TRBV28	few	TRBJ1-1	TGTGCCACCTTTCGGGACAGGTACACTGAAGCTTTCTTT	CATFRDRYTEAFF
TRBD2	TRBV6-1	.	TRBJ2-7	TGTGCCAGCAGTGAAGGGACTAGCGGACTCTACGAGCAGTACTTC	CASSEGTSGLYEQYF
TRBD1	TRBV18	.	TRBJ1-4	TGTGCCAGCTCACCGGGACAGGCTAATGAAAAACTGTTTTTT	CASSPGQANEKLFF